One sample yielded the 31 T cell receptor beta chains listed below, sequenced in a study of regulatory dendritic cells for organ transplantation. The antigens of these receptors remain unknown. Generated by immunoSEQ multiplex PCR, the TCRdb table keeps only in-frame clones and is missing some. Among about 10,000 clones listed, about 71% were seen once. Sorted subsets were CFSE-labeled and cultured approximately 5 days with allogeneic dendritic cells. Sequenced sample: naive CD4+ T cells from blood cultured with dendritic cells. Subset meaning: CD45RA+ naive T cells. The source is a human donor in good health.

This sequence joins TRBV5-1 and TRBJ2-5; TRBD2 matches at 9 bases. The CDR3 consists of 14 residues. Germline CDR1 SGHRS, CDR2 YFSETQ. J was trimmed by 3 bases and V by 7 bases; bases with no gene match: 7. The CDR3 loop reads CASAPRGGEETQYF. In nucleotides, the CDR3 is TGCGCCAGCGCCCCTCGCGGGGGGGAAGAGACCCAGTACTTC.

This sequence joins TRBV9 and TRBJ2-3; 13 positions match TRBD2. Germline CDR1 is SGDLS and CDR2 is YYNGEE. The CDR3 is made up of 16 amino acids. V dropped 2 bases and J dropped 3; count of bases not matched to a gene: 3. This chain's CDR3 is CASSVLTSGGTDTQYF. For the CDR3, the DNA is TGTGCCAGCAGCGTCCTGACTAGCGGGGGGACAGATACGCAGTATTTT. The entire variable domain, with the rest obtained from reference TRBV9 and TRBJ2-3, is as follows: DSGVTQTPKHLITATGQRVTLRCSPRSGDLSVYWYQQSLDQGLQFLIQYYNGEERAKGNILERFSAQQFPDLHSELNLSSLELGDSALYFCASSVLTSGGTDTQYFGPGTRLTVL.

The chain combines TRBV6-4 with TRBJ1-1; perhaps TRBD1 as D (6 bases). Trimming took 4 bases from V and 1 from J, leaving 10 bases between them. This CDR3 comprises 14 residues. CDR1 is MRHNA and CDR2 is SNTAGT in the germline V gene. In DNA, the CDR3 is TGTGCCAGCAGTGCCACAGGGTGGAACACTGAAGCTTTCTTT. Translated, it gives CASSATGWNTEAFF.

The J gene is TRBJ2-3, the V gene TRBV28, with 11 bases that match TRBD2. CDR3 length equals 14 residues. Germline assignment: CDR1 MDHEN and CDR2 SYDVKM. J gave up 12 bases and V 6 bases, and 11 bases lay outside the gene matches. The CDR3 spells CASSSPTSGAAQYF. CDR3 sequence (DNA): TGTGCCAGCAGCTCCCCGACTAGCGGGGCTGCCCAGTATTTT.

The chain combines TRBV7-2 with TRBJ2-1; possible D gene TRBD1, 5 bases. Germline V gene sequence: CDR1 SGHTA, CDR2 FQGNSA. CDR3 length: 15 residues. Trimming stripped 2 bases from V and 1 base from J, with 9 bases between. The chain's CDR3 is CASSLRQGSYNEQFF. CDR3 DNA: TGTGCCAGCAGCTTACGGCAGGGTTCCTACAATGAGCAGTTCTTC.

The V gene is TRBV2, the J gene TRBJ1-1, with D unresolved. This CDR3 has 14 residues. Germline lookup yields CDR1 SNHLY and CDR2 FYNNEI. V lost 4 bases and J lost 3, with 12 bases in between. The CDR3 DNA is TGTGCCAGCAGTGTGATCCGGAGTGACACTGAAGCTTTCTTT. Translated: CASSVIRSDTEAFF.

This clone has a handful of counts. V is TRBV7-2 and J is TRBJ1-5; no firm D call. The CDR3 sequence is 15 residues long. Per the germline V gene, CDR1 is SGHTA and CDR2 is FQGNSA. With 1 base removed from V and 0 bases from J, the gap between germline ends came to 7 bases. Written as DNA, the CDR3 is TGTGCCAGCAGCTTAGTGGGAGGTAGCAATCAGCCCCAGCATTTT. It translates to CASSLVGGSNQPQHF.

The chain links TRBV9 to TRBJ2-2; TRBD1 matches 9 bases. Germline CDR1 reads SGDLS; CDR2 reads YYNGEE. This CDR3 has 17 residues. After removal of 0 bases from V and 3 bases from J, the junction contained 6 bases not matched to a gene. This CDR3 is CASSVGEQGAYTGELFF. The CDR3 coding sequence is TGTGCCAGCAGCGTAGGAGAACAGGGGGCTTACACCGGGGAGCTGTTTTTT.

The V and J genes are TRBV5-1 and TRBJ2-3, with 11 bases matching TRBD2. This CDR3 spans 15 amino acids. V gave up 5 bases and J gave up 5 bases; unmatched junction bases: 7. Per germline, CDR1 SGHRS and CDR2 YFSETQ. The CDR3 DNA follows: TGCGCCAGCAGGGGCCAGCTAGCGGGAGGAGATACGCAGTATTTT. This codes for CASRGQLAGGDTQYF.

This clone was seen a single time. The J gene is TRBJ2-7, the V gene TRBV11-2; possibly TRBD2 for D (6 bases). This CDR3 is built from 14 residues. The germline V and J ends were trimmed by 4 bases and 3 bases, with 13 bases remaining between them. Looked up from germline, CDR1 is SGHAT and CDR2 is FQNNGV. CDR3 in amino acids: CASSSLRGNYEQYF. The CDR3 DNA is TGTGCCAGCAGCTCCCTTCGGGGGAACTACGAGCAGTACTTC.

The J gene is TRBJ2-6, the V gene TRBV7-9; TRBD1 matches 9 bases. V trimming: 3 bases; J trimming: 3 bases; junction bases outside the gene matches: 9. In germline, CDR1 is SEHNR, CDR2 FQNEAQ (reference sequence). This CDR3 is 18 amino acids long. The CDR3 DNA follows: TGTGCCAGCAGCTTTATCGGACAGGGGTTCGGTGGGGCCAACGTCCTGACTTTC. Its protein product is CASSFIGQGFGGANVLTF.

For the CDR3, the DNA is TGCGCCAGCAGCTCGACAGGGGATACCTACGAGCAGTACTTC. Translation: CASSSTGDTYEQYF. The chain combines TRBV5-1 with TRBJ2-5; 8 bases match TRBD1. With the DNA end fitting TRBJ2-7 better, the J assignment may be wrong. The CDR3 sequence is 14 residues long. The germline V gene encodes CDR1 SGHRS and CDR2 YFSETQ.

The chain uses TRBV2 and TRBJ2-7; 11 nucleotides match TRBD2. J lost 6 bases, V lost 7 bases, and 17 bases had no gene match. The CDR3 has 17 residues. Germline lookup yields CDR1 SNHLY and CDR2 FYNNEI. The CDR3, as DNA: TGTGCCAGCAACGACGGGTATGGTACTAGCGGGGGACTCGAGCAGTACTTC. Protein sequence: CASNDGYGTSGGLEQYF.

The rearrangement joins TRBV5-1 to TRBJ1-2; the D is unclear. CDR1 is SGHRS, CDR2 YFSETQ, per germline. The CDR3 runs 14 residues. Trimming stripped 1 base from V and 0 bases from J, with 7 bases between. In nucleotides, the CDR3 is TGCGCCAGCAGCTTGACTCCCCCTAACTATGGCTACACCTTC. This encodes CASSLTPPNYGYTF.

By share, this clone counts as medium-sized (0.01 to 0.1%). The chain employs TRBV6-1 and TRBJ1-2, with TRBD1 as a possible D gene (6 bases). Trimming shortened V by 6 bases and J by 4 bases, and 15 bases separated the two germline ends. CDR1 is MNHNS, CDR2 SASEGT, per germline. The CDR3 length is 14 residues. The CDR3 DNA reads as TGTGCCAGCAGAGCAGGGGCACTAACCTATGGCTACACCTTC. It specifies CASRAGALTYGYTF.

The CDR3, as DNA: TGTGCCAGTAGTATACAAGGGGGCACTGAAGCTTTCTTT. Its protein product is CASSIQGGTEAFF. This chain connects TRBV19 to TRBJ1-1; perhaps TRBD1 as D (6 bases). With 2 bases removed from V and 4 bases from J, the gap between germline ends came to 8 bases. Germline V CDR1 and CDR2: LNHDA, SQIVND (reference sequence). This CDR3 spans 13 amino acids.

The V and J genes are TRBV28 and TRBJ2-3; no clear D gene. CDR1 is MDHEN and CDR2 is SYDVKM in the germline V gene. Trimming stripped 6 bases from V and 0 bases from J, with 13 bases between. The CDR3 is 15 amino acids. CDR3 amino acids: CASSPASVSTDTQYF. The CDR3 DNA sequence: TGTGCCAGCAGCCCCGCGTCGGTAAGCACAGATACGCAGTATTTT. Filled out from reference TRBV28 and TRBJ2-3, the complete variable domain reads DVKVTQSSRYLVKRTGEKVFLECVQDMDHENMFWYRQDPGLGLRLIYFSYDVKMKEKGDIPEGYSVSREKKERFSLILESASTNQTSMYLCASSPASVSTDTQYFGPGTRLTVL.

This clone has a handful of counts. The chain employs TRBV7-8 and TRBJ2-1; TRBD1 agrees at 8 bases. After removal of 2 bases from V and 0 bases from J, the junction contained 3 bases not matched to a gene. There are 16 residues in the CDR3. Germline V gene sequence: CDR1 SGHVS, CDR2 FQNEAQ. CDR3 region: CASSLRDRSSYNEQFF. As DNA, the CDR3 is TGTGCCAGCAGCTTAAGGGACAGGAGCTCCTACAATGAGCAGTTCTTC.

V gene TRBV5-4 combines with J gene TRBJ2-1; D is ambiguous. Trimming took 4 bases from V and 4 from J, leaving 15 bases between them. Germline lookup yields CDR1 SGHNT and CDR2 YYREEE (reference sequence). There are 15 residues in the CDR3. CDR3 residues: CASSVDTALYNEQFF. CDR3 bases: TGTGCCAGCAGCGTCGACACCGCTTTATACAATGAGCAGTTCTTC. Full variable domain (outside the CDR3, taken from reference TRBV5-4 and TRBJ2-1): ETGVTQSPTHLIKTRGQQVTLRCSSQSGHNTVSWYQQALGQGPQFIFQYYREEENGRGNFPPRFSGLQFPNYSSELNVNALELDDSALYLCASSVDTALYNEQFFGPGTRLTVL.

The rearrangement joins TRBV19 to TRBJ1-5; 7 nucleotides line up with TRBD1. V trimming: 6 bases; J trimming: 1 base; junction bases outside the gene matches: 9. The CDR3 covers 16 residues. Germline V gives CDR1 LNHDA, CDR2 SQIVND (reference sequence). The CDR3 loop is CASRPEGARSNQPQHF. The DNA of the CDR3 is TGTGCCAGTAGACCCGAGGGGGCGCGGAGCAATCAGCCCCAGCATTTT.

This clone came up a few times. The chain joins TRBV7-2 to TRBJ1-5; D is perhaps TRBD1 (5 bases). The CDR3 totals 13 residues. Germline values: CDR1 SGHTA, CDR2 FQGNSA. V lost 3 bases and J 5 bases, leaving 8 bases between the germline ends. The CDR3 nucleotides read TGTGCCAGCAGCTTGGTAGGGGATCAGCCCCAGCATTTT. Residues: CASSLVGDQPQHF.

The chain uses TRBV18 and TRBJ1-6; D gene uncertain. Trimming stripped 3 bases from V and 5 bases from J, with 11 bases between. The germline gives CDR1 KGHSH, CDR2 LQKENI. The CDR3 is 15 amino acids. CDR3 coding DNA: TGTGCCAGCTCACCGGAGTTAACCCATAATTCACCCCTCCACTTT. It is translated as CASSPELTHNSPLHF.

J is TRBJ1-3 and V is TRBV9, with 9 nucleotides matching TRBD1. Germline V gives CDR1 SGDLS, CDR2 YYNGEE. With 0 bases clipped from V and 4 bases from J, the junction kept 5 bases outside the gene matches. This CDR3 spans 16 amino acids. CDR3 sequence: CASSVEGQGAGNTIYF. The CDR3, as DNA: TGTGCCAGCAGCGTAGAGGGACAGGGAGCAGGAAACACCATATATTTT. Full variable domain (rest looked up from reference TRBV9 and TRBJ1-3): DSGVTQTPKHLITATGQRVTLRCSPRSGDLSVYWYQQSLDQGLQFLIQYYNGEERAKGNILERFSAQQFPDLHSELNLSSLELGDSALYFCASSVEGQGAGNTIYFGEGSWLTVV.

This clone was seen a single time. V usage is TRBV23-1 and J usage is TRBJ2-7; 10 nucleotides line up with TRBD1. TRBV23-1 is an open reading frame, and its role is uncertain. After removal of 3 bases from V and 6 bases from J, the junction contained 5 bases not matched to a gene. The CDR3 is made up of 14 amino acids. The CDR3 sequence: CASSQPRDRGEQYF. CDR3 sequence (DNA): TGCGCCAGCAGTCAGCCCCGGGACAGGGGCGAGCAGTACTTC.

A single count supports this clone. V gene TRBV4-1 combines with J gene TRBJ1-4; 7 nucleotides match TRBD1. In germline, CDR1 is MGHRA, CDR2 YSYEKL. V shed 4 bases and J 1 base; nucleotides not matched to a gene: 9. The CDR3 length is 17 residues. The CDR3 loop is CASSPLGRGRTNEKLFF. CDR3 DNA sequence: TGCGCCAGCAGCCCCCTCGGGAGGGGGCGAACTAATGAAAAACTGTTTTTT.

CDR3 residues: CASSTDRTGEAFF. The CDR3 nucleotides are TGTGCCAGCAGCACGGACAGAACGGGTGAAGCTTTCTTT. The chain carries TRBV5-5 and TRBJ1-1; D is perhaps TRBD1 (6 bases). Germline V lookup: CDR1 SGHKS, CDR2 YYEKEE (reference sequence). V lost 4 bases and J lost 7, with 14 bases in between. This CDR3 contains 13 residues.

CDR3 loop: CASSLTGDNQPQHF. CDR3 DNA: TGCGCCAGCAGCTTAACAGGGGACAATCAGCCCCAGCATTTT. The V and J genes are TRBV5-1 and TRBJ1-5; 7 bases agree with TRBD1. The ends lost 2 bases at V and 3 bases at J; junction bases unmatched: 2. Germline assignment: CDR1 SGHRS and CDR2 YFSETQ. This CDR3 region has 14 residues.

V is TRBV7-9 and J is TRBJ1-3; D remains ambiguous. The germline CDR1 and CDR2 sequences are SEHNR and FQNEAQ (reference sequence). The V and J ends lost 7 bases and 5 bases respectively, with 12 bases between them. CDR3 size: 13 residues. CDR3 sequence (DNA): TGTGCCAGCACCTCCGAACAGCGAAACACCATATATTTT. Translating it yields CASTSEQRNTIYF.

The V call is TRBV19, the J call TRBJ1-2; no firm D call. CDR1 and CDR2 (germline): LNHDA, SQIVND (reference sequence). Trimming stripped 1 base from V and 4 bases from J, with 10 bases between. The CDR3 covers 14 residues. DNA for the CDR3: TGTGCCAGTAGTATAGTAGGTACAGCCTATGGCTACACCTTC. Residues: CASSIVGTAYGYTF.

The J gene is TRBJ1-6, the V gene TRBV15; 7 bases are a match to TRBD1. CDR1 is LNHNV, CDR2 YYDKDF, per germline (reference sequence). Trimming took 3 bases from V and 7 from J; bases not matched to a gene: 3. This CDR3 is built from 14 residues. The CDR3 DNA sequence: TGTGCCACCAGCAGGACAGGGTGGAATTCACCCCTCCACTTT. Residues: CATSRTGWNSPLHF.

The gene calls are TRBV5-1 and TRBJ2-5, with D perhaps TRBD2 (5 bases). The germline CDR1 and CDR2 sequences are SGHRS and YFSETQ. Trimming left V 7 bases short and J 5 bases short, with 12 bases between. The CDR3 has 12 residues. The CDR3 is CASRVGEETQYF. Written as DNA, the CDR3 is TGCGCCAGCCGGGTGGGAGAGGAGACCCAGTACTTC.